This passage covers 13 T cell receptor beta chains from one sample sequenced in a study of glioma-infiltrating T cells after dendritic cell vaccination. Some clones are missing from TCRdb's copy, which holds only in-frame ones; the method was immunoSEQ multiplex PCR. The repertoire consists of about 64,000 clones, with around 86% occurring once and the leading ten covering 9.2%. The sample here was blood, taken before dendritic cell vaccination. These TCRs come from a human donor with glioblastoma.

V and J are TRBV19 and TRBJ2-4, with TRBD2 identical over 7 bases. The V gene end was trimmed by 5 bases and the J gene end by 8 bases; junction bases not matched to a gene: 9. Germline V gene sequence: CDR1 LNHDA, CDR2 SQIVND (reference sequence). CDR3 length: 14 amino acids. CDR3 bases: TGTGCCAGTAGTCCGACTAGCTTCCAGGACATTCAGTACTTC. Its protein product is CASSPTSFQDIQYF.

The CDR3 loop is CAWSVRGHPQETQYF. The DNA of the CDR3 is TGTGCCTGGAGTGTAAGGGGACATCCCCAAGAGACCCAGTACTTC. The chain is built from TRBV30 and TRBJ2-5; possibly TRBD1 for D (6 bases). The V end was cut by 0 bases, the J end by 1 base, with 12 bases between. CDR1 is GTSNPN, CDR2 SVGIG, per germline (reference sequence). CDR3 length: 15 amino acids.

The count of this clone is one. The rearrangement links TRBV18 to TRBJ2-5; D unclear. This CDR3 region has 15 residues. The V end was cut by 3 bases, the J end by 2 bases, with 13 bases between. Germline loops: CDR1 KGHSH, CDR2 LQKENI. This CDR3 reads CASSPRPQVQETQYF. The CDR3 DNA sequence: TGTGCCAGCTCACCCCGGCCCCAGGTGCAAGAGACCCAGTACTTC.

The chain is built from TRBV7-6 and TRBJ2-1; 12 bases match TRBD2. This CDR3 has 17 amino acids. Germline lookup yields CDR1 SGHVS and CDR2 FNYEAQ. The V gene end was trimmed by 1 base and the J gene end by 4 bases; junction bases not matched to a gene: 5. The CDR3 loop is CASSLDAGTSGYNEQFF. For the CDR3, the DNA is TGTGCCAGCAGCTTAGATGCCGGGACTAGCGGGTACAATGAGCAGTTCTTC.

CDR3 sequence: CASSPDSGTGNTIYF. The CDR3, as DNA: TGTGCCAGCAGTCCGGACTCGGGGACTGGAAACACCATATATTTT. The chain recombines TRBV28 with TRBJ1-3; D not certain. The CDR3 runs to 15 residues. The germline gives CDR1 MDHEN, CDR2 SYDVKM. Trimming left V 5 bases short and J 2 bases short, with 13 bases between.

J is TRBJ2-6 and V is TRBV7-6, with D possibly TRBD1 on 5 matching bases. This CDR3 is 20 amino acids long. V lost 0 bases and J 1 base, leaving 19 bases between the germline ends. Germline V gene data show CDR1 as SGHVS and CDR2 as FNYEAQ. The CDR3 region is CASSLAGGARTISGANVLTF. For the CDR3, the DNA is TGTGCCAGCAGCTTAGCTGGTGGGGCCAGGACCATATCTGGGGCCAACGTCCTGACTTTC.

CDR3 region: CAISERREGADTQYF. The CDR3 coding sequence is TGTGCCATCAGTGAGCGACGGGAAGGTGCAGATACGCAGTATTTT. This chain uses TRBV10-3 with TRBJ2-3; TRBD2 might be the D (5 bases). Deletions cut 2 bases from V and 4 bases from J, with 13 bases between. Germline values: CDR1 ENHRY, CDR2 SYGVKD. This CDR3 is built from 15 residues.

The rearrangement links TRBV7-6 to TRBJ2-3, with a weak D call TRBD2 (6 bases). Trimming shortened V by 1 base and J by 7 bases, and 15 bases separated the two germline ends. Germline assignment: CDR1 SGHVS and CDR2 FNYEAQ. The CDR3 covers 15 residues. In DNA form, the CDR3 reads TGTGCCAGCAGCTTAGTAGGGAACGCGGGGAATACGCAGTATTTT. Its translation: CASSLVGNAGNTQYF.

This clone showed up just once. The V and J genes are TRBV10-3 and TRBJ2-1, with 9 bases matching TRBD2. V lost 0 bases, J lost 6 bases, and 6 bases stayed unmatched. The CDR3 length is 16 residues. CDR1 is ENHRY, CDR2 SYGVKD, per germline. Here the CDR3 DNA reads TGTGCCATCAGTGAGTCAAAGGTAGCGGGGGCCAATGAGCAGTTCTTC. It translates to CAISESKVAGANEQFF.

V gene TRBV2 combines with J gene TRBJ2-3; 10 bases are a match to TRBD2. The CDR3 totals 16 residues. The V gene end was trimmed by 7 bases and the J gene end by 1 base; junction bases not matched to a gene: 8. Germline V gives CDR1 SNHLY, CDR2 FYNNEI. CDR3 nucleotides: TGTGCCAGCAACCTTCTAGCGGGGGTGGGCACAGATACGCAGTATTTT. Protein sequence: CASNLLAGVGTDTQYF.

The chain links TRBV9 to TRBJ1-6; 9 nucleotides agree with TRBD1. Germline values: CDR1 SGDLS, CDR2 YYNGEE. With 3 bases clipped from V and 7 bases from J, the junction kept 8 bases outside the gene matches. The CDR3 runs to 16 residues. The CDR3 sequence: CASSGQGDGANSPLHF. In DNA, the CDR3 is TGTGCCAGCAGCGGACAGGGGGACGGGGCAAATTCACCCCTCCACTTT.

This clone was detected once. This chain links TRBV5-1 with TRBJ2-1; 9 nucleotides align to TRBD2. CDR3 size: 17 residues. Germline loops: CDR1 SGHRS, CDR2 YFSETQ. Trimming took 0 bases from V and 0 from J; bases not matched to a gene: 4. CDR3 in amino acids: CASSLAGGGGSYNEQFF. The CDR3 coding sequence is TGCGCCAGCAGCTTGGCCGGCGGGGGGGGCTCCTACAATGAGCAGTTCTTC.

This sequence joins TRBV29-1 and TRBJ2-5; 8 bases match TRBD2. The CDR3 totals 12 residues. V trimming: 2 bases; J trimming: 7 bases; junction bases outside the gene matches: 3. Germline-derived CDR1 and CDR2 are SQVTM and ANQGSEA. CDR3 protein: CSVERGGGTQYF. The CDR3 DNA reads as TGCAGCGTTGAACGGGGGGGTGGGACCCAGTACTTC.